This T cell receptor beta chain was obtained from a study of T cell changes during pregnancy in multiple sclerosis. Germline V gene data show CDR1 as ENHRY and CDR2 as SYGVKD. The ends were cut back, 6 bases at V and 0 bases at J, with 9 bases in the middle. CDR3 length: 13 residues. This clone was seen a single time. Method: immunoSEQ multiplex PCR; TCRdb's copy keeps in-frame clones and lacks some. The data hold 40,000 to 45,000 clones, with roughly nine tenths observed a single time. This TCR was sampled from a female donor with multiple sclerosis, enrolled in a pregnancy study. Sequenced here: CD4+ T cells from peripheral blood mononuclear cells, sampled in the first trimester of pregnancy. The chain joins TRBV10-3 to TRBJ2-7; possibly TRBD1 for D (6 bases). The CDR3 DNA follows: TGTGCCATCAGACAGGGCGACTCCTACGAGCAGTACTTC. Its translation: CAIRQGDSYEQYF.